These 18 T cell receptor beta chains were sequenced from one sample in a study of blood T cell repertoires in COVID-19. Sequencing used immunoSEQ multiplex PCR; TCRdb keeps in-frame clones, though not all of them. The repertoire holds some 120,000 clones, just over 90% seen once, with about 1.9% in the top ten. The material sequenced was peripheral blood. These receptors were collected from a human donor with active COVID-19. The donor label of this sample is uncertain.

This chain uses TRBV2 with TRBJ2-3; TRBD2 aligns across 16 bases. Germline trimming cut 6 bases from V and 4 bases from J; bases unmatched to any gene: 7. This CDR3 has 17 residues. Germline assignment: CDR1 SNHLY and CDR2 FYNNEI. CDR3 amino acids: CASSRGTSGGAADTQYF. CDR3 sequence (DNA): TGTGCCAGCAGCCGAGGGACTAGCGGGGGGGCCGCAGATACGCAGTATTTT.

This sequence joins TRBV27 and TRBJ2-7; 10 positions agree with TRBD1. Germline trimming cut 5 bases from V and 7 bases from J; bases unmatched to any gene: 14. CDR3 length equals 16 residues. Germline loops: CDR1 MNHEY, CDR2 SMNVEV (reference sequence). The CDR3 protein is CASSTYSGTGVSEQYF. CDR3 nucleotide sequence: TGTGCCAGCAGTACCTACTCCGGGACAGGGGTTTCTGAGCAGTACTTC.

The chain recombines TRBV9 with TRBJ1-4; the D gene is possibly TRBD1 (5 bases). The germline V and J ends were trimmed by 3 bases and 0 bases, with 6 bases remaining between them. The CDR3 consists of 14 residues. The germline V gene encodes CDR1 SGDLS and CDR2 YYNGEE. CDR3: CASSAGSTNEKLFF. The CDR3, as DNA: TGTGCCAGCAGCGCAGGGTCAACTAATGAAAAACTGTTTTTT.

The chain recombines TRBV7-2 with TRBJ1-4; 10 bases are a match to TRBD1. Germline CDR1 and CDR2: SGHTA and FQGNSA. J gave up 7 bases and V 0 bases, and 5 bases lay outside the gene matches. The CDR3 length is 16 residues. Here the CDR3 DNA reads TGTGCCAGCAGCTTAGCTATGGGACAGGGGACTGAAAAACTGTTTTTT. As protein: CASSLAMGQGTEKLFF.

V is TRBV6-2 or TRBV6-3 and J is TRBJ2-1; 8 positions match TRBD2. The trim removed 2 bases at V and 0 bases at J, leaving 9 bases unmatched. This CDR3 region has 18 residues. Germline loops: CDR1 MNHEY, CDR2 SVGEGT. The CDR3 region is CASSYPRGGTSSYNEQFF. CDR3 bases: TGTGCCAGCAGTTACCCTCGGGGGGGGACGAGCTCCTACAATGAGCAGTTCTTC.

The gene calls are TRBV19 and TRBJ1-2; TRBD1 might be the D (6 bases). The CDR3 sequence is 14 residues long. Trimming left V 1 base short and J 2 bases short, with 8 bases between. The germline CDR1 and CDR2 sequences are LNHDA and SQIVND (reference sequence). The CDR3 DNA sequence: TGTGCCAGTAGTATAGGGGACATAAACTATGGCTACACCTTC. The encoded protein is CASSIGDINYGYTF.

The gene calls are TRBV29-1 and TRBJ2-3; possibly TRBD1 for D (5 bases). Trimming took off 3 bases at V and 6 bases at J, with 7 bases between the two ends. This CDR3 contains 11 residues. The germline V gene encodes CDR1 SQVTM and CDR2 ANQGSEA. CDR3 in amino acids: CSVEKGDTQYF. CDR3 sequence (DNA): TGCAGCGTTGAGAAGGGGGATACGCAGTATTTT.

The chain carries TRBV9 and TRBJ2-1, with a possible D match to TRBD1 (6 bases). The CDR3 has 16 residues. V lost 0 bases to trimming and J lost 9 bases, with 19 bases between them. Germline V gene lookup returns CDR1 SGDLS and CDR2 YYNGEE. The CDR3 loop is CASSVATGYAGGEQFF. In DNA form, the CDR3 reads TGTGCCAGCAGCGTAGCTACAGGGTATGCTGGTGGTGAGCAGTTCTTC.

The chain carries TRBV7-2 and TRBJ1-1; no firm D call. The CDR3 totals 13 residues. The V end was cut by 0 bases, the J end by 2 bases, with 4 bases between. Germline V CDR1 and CDR2: SGHTA, FQGNSA. Here the CDR3 reads CASSLATNTEAFF. As DNA, the CDR3 is TGTGCCAGCAGCTTAGCCACAAACACTGAAGCTTTCTTT.

This clone has more than one count but fewer than ten. This chain uses TRBV5-4 with TRBJ1-6, with a tentative D call TRBD1 (6 bases). Trimming pared 3 bases from V and 7 bases from J, leaving 20 bases between. CDR3 size: 17 residues. Germline V CDR1 and CDR2: SGHNT, YYREEE (reference sequence). For the CDR3, the DNA is TGTGCCAGCAGCTCGGGGTTTCCAGGGGAAATGAATTCACCCCTCCACTTT. Protein sequence: CASSSGFPGEMNSPLHF.

This clone has a single count. The V and J genes are TRBV6-2 or TRBV6-3 and TRBJ1-1; D gene uncertain. Trimming shortened V by 2 bases and J by 3 bases, and 7 bases separated the two germline ends. This CDR3 has 13 residues. CDR1 is MNHEY and CDR2 is SVGEGT in the germline V gene. The CDR3 spells CASSYPKYTEAFF. CDR3 bases: TGTGCCAGCAGTTACCCTAAATACACTGAAGCTTTCTTT.

The chain uses TRBV18 and TRBJ2-7; maybe TRBD1 (7 bases). CDR1 KGHSH and CDR2 LQKENI come from the germline V gene. V was pared by 2 bases and J by 0 bases, with 14 bases between. The CDR3 is made up of 16 amino acids. The CDR3 protein is CASSPFGGTDSYEQYF. The CDR3 nucleotides read TGTGCCAGCTCACCATTCGGCGGGACAGACTCCTACGAGCAGTACTTC.

This chain links TRBV7-2 with TRBJ2-1; TRBD2 is a possible D gene (7 bases). Per germline, CDR1 SGHTA and CDR2 FQGNSA. Trimming cost V 0 bases and J 6 bases, with 12 bases left between them. CDR3 length: 15 amino acids. The CDR3 protein is CASSLAGGPGNEQFF. The CDR3 nucleotides are TGTGCCAGCAGCTTAGCGGGGGGGCCGGGCAATGAGCAGTTCTTC. Combining the CDR3 with reference TRBV7-2 and TRBJ2-1 gives the whole variable domain GAGVSQSPSNKVTEKGKDVELRCDPISGHTALYWYRQSLGQGLEFLIYFQGNSAPDKSGLPSDRFSAERTGGSVSTLTIQRTQQEDSAVYLCASSLAGGPGNEQFFGPGTRLTVL.

The DNA of the CDR3 is TGCGCCAGCAGTGAGTCTAGGGGGCGCTACGAGCAGTACTTC. It yields the protein CASSESRGRYEQYF. The chain has TRBV10-1 and TRBJ2-7; TRBD1 agrees at 7 bases. CDR3 size: 14 residues. From germline, CDR1 is WNHNN and CDR2 SYGVQD (reference sequence). After removal of 0 bases from V and 3 bases from J, the junction contained 2 bases not matched to a gene.

The chain has TRBV19 and TRBJ2-1, with TRBD2 matching over 8 bases. This CDR3 is built from 14 residues. Germline V lookup: CDR1 LNHDA, CDR2 SQIVND (reference sequence). J was trimmed by 1 base and V by 10 bases; bases with no gene match: 6. CDR3 DNA sequence: TGTGCCACCAATAGCGGGGATTCCTACAATGAGCAGTTCTTC. Translation: CATNSGDSYNEQFF.

Only one count was recorded for this clone. The rearrangement joins TRBV5-6 to TRBJ2-3, with D hard to call. The V end lost 1 base, the J end lost 2 bases, and 11 bases lay between the germline ends. CDR1 SGHDT and CDR2 YYEEEE come from the germline V gene. CDR3 size: 15 residues. Written as DNA, the CDR3 is TGTGCCAGCAGCTTGACTCCCTCCCACACAGATACGCAGTATTTT. It yields the protein CASSLTPSHTDTQYF. The full variable domain, in which reference TRBV5-6 and TRBJ2-3 provide the parts outside the CDR3, is DAGVTQSPTHLIKTRGQQVTLRCSPKSGHDTVSWYQQALGQGPQFIFQYYEEEERQRGNFPDRFSGHQFPNYSSELNVNALLLGDSALYLCASSLTPSHTDTQYFGPGTRLTVL.

The chain couples TRBV28 to TRBJ1-5; 11 bases fit TRBD1. CDR1 is MDHEN, CDR2 SYDVKM, per germline. This CDR3 comprises 15 residues. The junction had 9 bases not matched to a gene; V was cut back by 6 bases and J by 8 bases. The CDR3 DNA reads TGTGCCAGCAGGATTGGGACAGGGGGTTTGAAGCCCCAGCATTTT. Its translation: CASRIGTGGLKPQHF.

The chain has TRBV5-6 and TRBJ2-4; perhaps TRBD2 as D (5 bases). In germline, CDR1 is SGHDT, CDR2 YYEEEE. The V and J ends lost 6 bases and 3 bases respectively, with 13 bases between them. The CDR3 runs to 14 residues. The CDR3 region has the DNA TGTGCCAGCAATTCTCTTAGCGACAAAAACATTCAGTACTTC. As protein: CASNSLSDKNIQYF.